This T cell receptor (beta chain) was retrieved from a study of cytomegalovirus exposure and HLA in healthy donors. This PCR relied on a set of 60 Vbeta primers and 13 Jbeta primers. Libraries were prepared by immunoSEQ multiplex PCR; TCRdb keeps only in-frame clonotypes and omits some of them. The data hold about 140,000 clones, with about 72% observed a single time. Looked up from germline, CDR1 is SGHNT and CDR2 is YYREEE (reference sequence). The CDR3 consists of 15 residues. The junction had 12 bases not matched to a gene; V was cut back by 5 bases and J by 5 bases. Study outcomes and limitations: DRB1 showed the most TCR associations and HLA-C the fewest in a later analysis, as rates varied by HLA locus. Earlier findings revealed that most TCR beta V segments proved productive either about 87% or about 30% of the time.

Note on this clone: What it binds is unknown.

The sample taken for sequencing was PBMCs. The sequence derives from a man aged 35 to 55 in good health and CMV-seronegative. This chain joins TRBV5-4 and TRBJ2-7; 8 nucleotides align to TRBD1. The CDR3 protein is CASSYDRGFMNEQYF. The CDR3 nucleotides are TGTGCCAGCAGTTATGACAGGGGATTCATGAACGAGCAGTACTTC. Based on the CDR3 plus reference TRBV5-4 and TRBJ2-7, the full variable domain is ETGVTQSPTHLIKTRGQQVTLRCSSQSGHNTVSWYQQALGQGPQFIFQYYREEENGRGNFPPRFSGLQFPNYSSELNVNALELDDSALYLCASSYDRGFMNEQYFGPGTRLTVT.